This paragraph reports one TCR beta chain. What it binds is not known. This entry comes from a study of a mutant IDH1 vaccine in newly diagnosed glioma. Study-wide context: Every participant had undergone radiotherapy, temozolomide, or both before, and most underwent both.

Germline values: CDR1 SQVTM, CDR2 ANQGSEA. The CDR3 contains 13 residues. V was shortened by 5 bases and J by 0 bases, with 8 bases between the two germline ends. Overall study findings and caveats: Evidence of vaccine-induced immune responses was documented in about 93% of patients.

The table came from immunoSEQ multiplex PCR; TCRdb's copy has only in-frame clones and leaves some out. There are 95,000 to 100,000 clones in the sample; about 90% occur only once, and 0.5% to 0.6% lies in the top ten. Stated time point: baseline, week 1 (first vaccination visit). The treatment is: pre-vaccination baseline after standard-of-care therapy. The starting material was PBMCs, obtained from a glioma patient treated with radiotherapy, temozolomide or both. The clonotype was recovered from a woman aged 45-59 years with glioma. The V gene is TRBV29-1, the J gene TRBJ1-5; D not resolved. In nucleotides, the CDR3 is TGCAGCGTTCAAAGGGATAGCAATCAGCCCCAGCATTTT. It is translated as CSVQRDSNQPQHF.